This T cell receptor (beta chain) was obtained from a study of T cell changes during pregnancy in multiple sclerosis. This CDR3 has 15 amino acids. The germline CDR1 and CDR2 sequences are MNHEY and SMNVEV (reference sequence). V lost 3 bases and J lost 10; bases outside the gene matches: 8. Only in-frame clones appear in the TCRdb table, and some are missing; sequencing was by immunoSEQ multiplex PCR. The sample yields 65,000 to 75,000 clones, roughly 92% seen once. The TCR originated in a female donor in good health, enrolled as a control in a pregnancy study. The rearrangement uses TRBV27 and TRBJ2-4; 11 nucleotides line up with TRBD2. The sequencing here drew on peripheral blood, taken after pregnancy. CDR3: CASSLTSGTFGIQYF. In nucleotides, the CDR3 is TGTGCCAGCAGTTTGACTAGCGGGACTTTCGGGATTCAGTACTTC.